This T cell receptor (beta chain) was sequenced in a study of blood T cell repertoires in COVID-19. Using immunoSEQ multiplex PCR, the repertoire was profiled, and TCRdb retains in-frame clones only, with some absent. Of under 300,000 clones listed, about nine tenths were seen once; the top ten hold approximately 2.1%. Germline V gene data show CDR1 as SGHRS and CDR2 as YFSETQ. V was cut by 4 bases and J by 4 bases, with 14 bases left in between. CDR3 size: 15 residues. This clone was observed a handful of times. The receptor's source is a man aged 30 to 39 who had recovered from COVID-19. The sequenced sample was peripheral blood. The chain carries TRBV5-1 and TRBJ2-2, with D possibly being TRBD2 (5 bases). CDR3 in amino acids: CASSGGLTRTGELFF. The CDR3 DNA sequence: TGCGCCAGCAGCGGTGGACTGACGCGCACCGGGGAGCTGTTTTTT.